Listed here are 31 T cell receptor beta chains from one sample, sequenced in a study of CD8 T cells in Susac syndrome. The RNA, about 0.45 to 1 ug, was put through reverse transcription using random hexamers. Each CDR3 protein gets one entry after TCRdb re-called the immunoSEQ multiplex PCR reads with MiXCR. The sample carries some 200,000 distinct CDR3 sequences, approximately 94% recorded once. The sequenced sample consisted of CD4+ T cells from PBMCs. Receptors were obtained from a human donor with Susac syndrome.

The genes are TRBV15 and TRBJ2-2, with D unclear. Trimming cost V 1 base and J 5 bases, with 11 bases left between them. The germline CDR1 and CDR2 sequences are LNHNV and YYDKDF (reference sequence). The CDR3 is 15 amino acids. CDR3 DNA sequence: TGTGCCACCAGCAGAGGTCTAGGGAAAACCGGGGAGCTGTTTTTT. Its protein product is CATSRGLGKTGELFF. Full variable domain (remainder filled in from reference TRBV15 and TRBJ2-2): DAMVIQNPRYQVTQFGKPVTLSCSQTLNHNVMYWYQQKSSQAPKLLFHYYDKDFNNEADTPDNFQSRRPNTSFCFLDIRSPGLGDTAMYLCATSRGLGKTGELFFGEGSRLTVL.

This clonotype was detected only once. The chain carries TRBV30 and TRBJ1-1; D not certain. Trimming left V 0 bases short and J 5 bases short, with 10 bases between. The length of the CDR3 is 13 residues. Germline V gene lookup returns CDR1 GTSNPN and CDR2 SVGIG (reference sequence). CDR3 residues: CAWSVAGLTEAFF. CDR3 in DNA: TGTGCCTGGAGTGTCGCGGGGTTAACTGAAGCTTTCTTT.

The rearrangement links TRBV9 to TRBJ2-1, with 14 positions matching TRBD2. In germline, CDR1 is SGDLS, CDR2 YYNGEE. V was clipped by 3 bases and J by 7 bases; unmatched bases: 6. This CDR3 spans 16 amino acids. CDR3 nucleotides: TGTGCCAGCAGCGGGACTAGCGGGGGGCCGGGGAATGAGCAGTTCTTC. It yields the protein CASSGTSGGPGNEQFF.

This clonotype showed up just once. The chain carries TRBV5-6 and TRBJ2-2; 10 bases match TRBD2. The CDR3 is made up of 15 amino acids. Germline lookup yields CDR1 SGHDT and CDR2 YYEEEE. V trimming: 4 bases; J trimming: 2 bases; junction bases outside the gene matches: 2. For the CDR3, the DNA is TGTGCCAGCAGCCGGACTAGCGGAAACACCGGGGAGCTGTTTTTT. Encoded protein: CASSRTSGNTGELFF.

The rearrangement uses TRBV24-1 and TRBJ1-5; the D gene is possibly TRBD1 (5 bases). Between the trimmed V and J ends, which lost 2 bases and 0 bases, there was a span of 7 bases. The CDR3 consists of 15 residues. Germline V lookup: CDR1 KGHDR, CDR2 SFDVKD. The DNA for the CDR3 is TGTGCCACCAGTGATTCGACAGATAGCAATCAGCCCCAGCATTTT. It specifies CATSDSTDSNQPQHF.

This sequence joins TRBV29-1 and TRBJ1-1; the match to TRBD1 covers 9 bases. V was pared by 4 bases and J by 5 bases, with 2 bases of the junction left unmatched. Germline CDR1 is SQVTM and CDR2 is ANQGSEA. The CDR3 has 12 amino acids. CDR3 amino acids: CSVGTGVTEAFF. For the CDR3, the DNA is TGCAGCGTTGGGACAGGGGTAACTGAAGCTTTCTTT. Full variable domain (outside the CDR3, taken from reference TRBV29-1 and TRBJ1-1): SAVISQKPSRDICQRGTSLTIQCQVDSQVTMMFWYRQQPGQSLTLIATANQGSEATYESGFVIDKFPISRPNLTFSTLTVSNMSPEDSSIYLCSVGTGVTEAFFGQGTRLTVV.

CDR3 DNA: TGTGCCAGCAGTAGCTCACAAGATCAGCCCCAGCATTTT. It codes for CASSSSQDQPQHF. V is TRBV12-3 or TRBV12-4 and J is TRBJ1-5; D unresolved. The CDR3 spans 13 residues. V was pared by 5 bases and J by 5 bases, with 10 bases between.

This sequence joins TRBV6-5 and TRBJ2-3; 11 positions match TRBD1. The J segment lost 4 bases and the V segment lost 0 bases, leaving 12 bases of the junction unmatched. The CDR3 loop spans 19 amino acids. In germline, CDR1 is MNHEY, CDR2 SVGAGI. The CDR3 is CASSYSSPGQGAKSDTQYF. Written as DNA, the CDR3 is TGTGCCAGCAGTTACTCTTCACCCGGACAGGGGGCGAAGTCAGATACGCAGTATTTT.

The rearrangement links TRBV14 to TRBJ2-3; perhaps TRBD1 as D (6 bases). This CDR3 has 13 amino acids. V lost 0 bases and J 11 bases, leaving 12 bases between the germline ends. The germline CDR1 and CDR2 sequences are SGHDN and FVKESK. The CDR3 DNA follows: TGTGCCAGCAGCCAAGATCTGGGCAGGGGGCAGTATTTT. Translating it yields CASSQDLGRGQYF.

The rearrangement uses TRBV2 and TRBJ1-2; no clear D. In germline, CDR1 is SNHLY, CDR2 FYNNEI. The V end was cut by 3 bases, the J end by 2 bases, with 7 bases between. The CDR3 is made up of 13 amino acids. CDR3: CASSDWQNYGYTF. The CDR3 DNA is TGTGCCAGCAGTGATTGGCAGAACTATGGCTACACCTTC.

This sequence joins TRBV5-4 and TRBJ1-5, with D tentatively TRBD1 (6 bases). This CDR3 has 15 residues. V was shortened by 6 bases and J by 9 bases, with 22 bases between the two germline ends. Germline assignment: CDR1 SGHNT and CDR2 YYREEE (reference sequence). The CDR3 region is CASTERGDKLWPQHF. CDR3 nucleotide sequence: TGTGCCAGCACCGAACGCGGGGACAAACTATGGCCCCAGCATTTT.

The chain uses TRBV30 and TRBJ1-3; 7 bases agree with TRBD1. Germline V CDR1 and CDR2: GTSNPN, SVGIG (reference sequence). This CDR3 comprises 13 residues. Trimming at V came to 2 bases and at J to 4 bases, leaving 2 bases not matched to a gene. CDR3 loop: CAWSKGQGNTIYF. The CDR3 DNA reads as TGTGCCTGGAGTAAGGGACAGGGAAACACCATATATTTT.

The chain couples TRBV29-1 to TRBJ2-2; 8 bases match TRBD1. The CDR3 contains 13 residues. The germline gives CDR1 SQVTM, CDR2 ANQGSEA. Losses at the gene ends were 4 bases for V and 7 bases for J; bases not matched to a gene: 5. The CDR3 DNA reads as TGCAGCGTTGTACAGGGGGGTGGCGGGGAGCTGTTTTTT. Residues: CSVVQGGGGELFF.

V and J are TRBV7-9 and TRBJ2-1, with 10 positions matching TRBD2. The V segment lost 7 bases and the J segment 5 bases; nucleotides outside the gene matches: 8. Germline values: CDR1 SEHNR, CDR2 FQNEAQ (reference sequence). There are 15 residues in the CDR3. The CDR3 sequence is CASNYLAGVDNEQFF. CDR3 DNA sequence: TGTGCCAGCAATTATCTAGCGGGGGTCGACAATGAGCAGTTCTTC.

This rearrangement joins TRBV20-1 to TRBJ1-5; 10 bases are a match to TRBD1. The CDR3 spans 17 residues. Trimming removed 6 bases from V and 0 bases from J; junction bases left unmatched: 11. Germline CDR1 reads DFQATT; CDR2 reads SNEGSKA (reference sequence). CDR3 loop: CSAQIGTGVTSNQPQHF. CDR3 bases: TGCAGTGCCCAAATTGGGACAGGGGTTACTAGCAATCAGCCCCAGCATTTT.

The J gene is TRBJ2-3, the V gene TRBV2; possibly TRBD1 for D (6 bases). Germline V gene data show CDR1 as SNHLY and CDR2 as FYNNEI. V shed 1 base and J shed 1 base, with 9 bases lying between them. This CDR3 has 15 amino acids. In DNA form, the CDR3 reads TGTGCCAGCAGTGAAGGGAGACAGGGCACAGATACGCAGTATTTT. The encoded protein is CASSEGRQGTDTQYF.

V gene TRBV10-3 combines with J gene TRBJ2-7, with 7 bases identical to TRBD1. Unmatched junction bases numbered 9, after V lost 4 bases and J lost 3 bases. This CDR3 spans 15 amino acids. Germline loops: CDR1 ENHRY, CDR2 SYGVKD. This CDR3 is CAISVRHRDSYEQYF. The CDR3 nucleotides read TGTGCCATCAGTGTACGGCACAGGGACAGCTACGAGCAGTACTTC.

The chain links TRBV6-5 to TRBJ2-7; the D gene is possibly TRBD2 (6 bases). Germline CDR1 MNHEY, CDR2 SVGAGI. This CDR3 spans 15 amino acids. Trimming removed 2 bases from V and 0 bases from J, with 11 bases in between. The CDR3 sequence: CASSYGTAHSYEQYF. The DNA for the CDR3 is TGTGCCAGCAGTTACGGGACTGCCCACTCCTACGAGCAGTACTTC.

V and J are TRBV21-1 and TRBJ1-6. TRBV21-1 is a pseudogene segment. The CDR3 has 17 amino acids. CDR3 nucleotides: TGTGCCAGCAGCAAAGGGAGGGCACTGAGCAATAATTCACCCCTCCACTTT. This encodes CASSKGRALSNNSPLHF.

This clonotype was observed once. The rearrangement uses TRBV15 and TRBJ2-5; TRBD2 agrees at 8 bases. This CDR3 has 16 residues. After removal of 1 base from V and 3 bases from J, the junction contained 7 bases not matched to a gene. Per the germline V gene, CDR1 is LNHNV and CDR2 is YYDKDF (reference sequence). The CDR3 here is CATSRGPGRGEETQYF. The CDR3, as DNA: TGTGCCACCAGCAGAGGTCCCGGGCGGGGGGAAGAGACCCAGTACTTC.

This clonotype was observed once. The chain couples TRBV7-9 to TRBJ2-7; TRBD2 agrees at 10 bases. Germline CDR1 is SEHNR and CDR2 is FQNEAQ (reference sequence). The CDR3 has 16 residues. J lost 8 bases, V lost 2 bases, and 12 bases had no gene match. In DNA form, the CDR3 reads TGTGCCAGCAGCTTAATAGTTCTAGCGGGGGAAGTGAAGCAGTACTTC. Translating it yields CASSLIVLAGEVKQYF. Full variable domain (missing parts from reference TRBV7-9 and TRBJ2-7): DTGVSQNPRHKITKRGQNVTFRCDPISEHNRLYWYRQTLGQGPEFLTYFQNEAQLEKSRLLSDRFSAERPKGSFSTLEIQRTEQGDSAMYLCASSLIVLAGEVKQYFGPGTRLTVT.

DNA for the CDR3: TGCGCCAGCAGCTTGGATCCAGGCCCCAATTCACCCCTCCACTTT. It is translated as CASSLDPGPNSPLHF. The chain joins TRBV5-1 to TRBJ1-6; no definite D call. Germline CDR1 SGHRS, CDR2 YFSETQ. This CDR3 has 15 amino acids. V dropped 0 bases and J dropped 7 bases, with 11 bases sitting between them.

This clonotype has only one observation. J is TRBJ2-6 and V is TRBV29-1; D gene unclear. The V end was cut by 3 bases, the J end by 0 bases, with 6 bases between. The CDR3 loop spans 14 amino acids. Germline V lookup: CDR1 SQVTM, CDR2 ANQGSEA. Written as DNA, the CDR3 is TGCAGCGTTGATCGCACCTCTGGGGCCAACGTCCTGACTTTC. Amino acid sequence: CSVDRTSGANVLTF.

The chain links TRBV14 to TRBJ2-7, with D hard to call. From germline, CDR1 is SGHDN and CDR2 FVKESK. Trimming removed 4 bases at V and 2 bases at J, with 9 bases between. The CDR3 loop spans 13 amino acids. The CDR3 DNA sequence: TGTGCCAGCAGCCCCACTCGCACCTACGAGCAGTACTTC. Its translation is CASSPTRTYEQYF.

The chain recombines TRBV20-1 with TRBJ2-5, with D perhaps matching TRBD1 (5 bases). The CDR3 runs to 11 residues. Germline assignment: CDR1 DFQATT and CDR2 SNEGSKA (reference sequence). DNA of the CDR3: TGCAGCGCAGGGAAAGGAGAGACCCAGTACTTC. This sequence encodes CSAGKGETQYF.

The CDR3 DNA is TGCAGTGCTAGAGTGAGCACAGATACGCAGTATTTT. Translating gives CSARVSTDTQYF. V usage is TRBV20-1 and J usage is TRBJ2-3, with D unresolved. This CDR3 region has 12 residues. Trimming shortened V by 1 base and J by 0 bases, and 2 bases separated the two germline ends. Germline V gene data show CDR1 as DFQATT and CDR2 as SNEGSKA (reference sequence).

The CDR3, as DNA: TGTGCCTGGAACGGGGTGTACTCTGGAAACACCATATATTTT. This codes for CAWNGVYSGNTIYF. The chain recombines TRBV30 with TRBJ1-3; no firm D call. V lost 4 bases, J lost 0 bases, and 10 bases lay in between. This CDR3 is built from 14 residues. CDR1 GTSNPN and CDR2 SVGIG come from the germline V gene (reference sequence).

The V gene is TRBV12-3 or TRBV12-4, the J gene TRBJ1-5, with TRBD1 identical over 8 bases. The junction had 6 bases not matched to a gene; V was cut back by 5 bases and J by 3 bases. The CDR3 length is 15 residues. CDR3 in DNA: TGTGCCAGCAGTCGAGGGACAGGCAACAATCAGCCCCAGCATTTT. Its translation is CASSRGTGNNQPQHF.

V and J are TRBV29-1 and TRBJ1-2; tentative D call: TRBD1 (5 bases). V lost 4 bases to trimming and J lost 6 bases, with 9 bases between them. Germline loops: CDR1 SQVTM, CDR2 ANQGSEA. The length of the CDR3 is 11 residues. The CDR3 nucleotides read TGCAGCGTTGGGACACGACATGGCTACACCTTC. This gives the protein CSVGTRHGYTF.

The J gene is TRBJ1-2, the V gene TRBV30; TRBD1 matches at 7 bases. The V and J ends lost 7 bases and 5 bases, in that order; junction bases with no gene match: 7. Germline V lookup: CDR1 GTSNPN, CDR2 SVGIG (reference sequence). The CDR3 has 12 amino acids. This chain's CDR3 is CASGQSVYGYTF. The CDR3 DNA reads as TGTGCCTCGGGACAGTCGGTATATGGCTACACCTTC.

The rearrangement links TRBV20-1 to TRBJ1-1; tentatively, D is TRBD1 (5 bases). V gave up 6 bases and J gave up 4 bases, with 27 bases separating them. The CDR3 runs 17 residues. The germline gives CDR1 DFQATT, CDR2 SNEGSKA (reference sequence). The CDR3 loop is CSADPPERGLWSTEAFF. DNA of the CDR3: TGCAGTGCAGATCCCCCCGAAAGGGGTCTCTGGAGCACTGAAGCTTTCTTT.